The rows below give T cell receptor beta chains drawn from one sample of a study of T cells in Graves' hyperthyroidism and ophthalmopathy. TCRdb reanalysed the multiplex PCR reads using MiXCR and keeps one entry per CDR3 protein. This table holds fewer than 650,000 distinct CDR3 sequences, 12% to 15% found once. Input material: blood. These receptors came from a woman aged 40 to 50 with Graves' hyperthyroidism. CDR3s include the opening cysteine and the closing phenylalanine or tryptophan. D genes are given only for firm matches. Clone sizes are given selectively: once, few, many, or a class where the clone is expanded.

abundance	j_gene	d_gene	v_gene	CDR3aa	CDR3nt
few	TRBJ1-3	TRBD1	TRBV13	CASSGGDSISLSGNTIYF	TGTGCCAGCAGCGGGGGGGACAGCATCTCACTCTCTGGAAACACCATATATTTT
many	TRBJ1-1	-	TRBV18	CASSPNGVQGGSAFF	TGTGCCAGCTCACCGAACGGGGTCCAGGGTGGGAGTGCTTTCTTT
many	TRBJ1-1	-	TRBV20-1	CSANPEAKNTEAFF	TGCAGTGCTAACCCCGAGGCCAAGAACACTGAAGCTTTCTTT
many	TRBJ1-1	-	TRBV10-3	CAISTQEGVTSEAFF	TGTGCCATCAGTACGCAAGAGGGGGTAACTTCTGAAGCTTTCTTT
-	TRBJ2-5	-	TRBV6-2/TRBV6-3	CASSSYYPGQFQETQYF	TGTGCCAGCAGTTCCTACTATCCGGGACAATTCCAAGAGACCCAGTACTTC
few	TRBJ2-3	TRBD2	TRBV30	CAWSVRRTSGRARSTDTQYF	TGTGCCTGGAGTGTACGCCGGACTAGCGGGAGGGCCAGAAGCACAGATACGCAGTATTTT
many	TRBJ1-4	TRBD1	TRBV20-1	CSVRTQGRNNEKLFF	TGCAGTGTTAGAACACAGGGGCGGAATAATGAAAAACTGTTTTTT
-	TRBJ1-4	-	TRBV3-1	CASSQVGRTNEKLFF	TGTGCCAGCAGCCAAGTGGGACGAACTAATGAAAAACTGTTTTTT
many	TRBJ1-2	TRBD1	TRBV5-1	CASSLKGTGDSGYTF	TGCGCCAGCAGTTTGAAGGGGACAGGGGACTCCGGCTACACCTTC
-	TRBJ1-4	-	TRBV10-3	CAISESTGTNEKLFF	TGTGCCATCAGTGAGTCCACAGGAACTAATGAAAAACTGTTTTTT
once	TRBJ1-1	-	TRBV3-1	CASSQGTANTEAFF	TGTGCCAGCAGCCAGGGCACAGCGAACACTGAAGCTTTCTTT
-	TRBJ1-2	-	TRBV24-1	CATSYGQNYGYTF	TGTGCCACCTCTTACGGGCAGAACTATGGCTACACCTTC
many	TRBJ2-3	TRBD2	TRBV20-1	CSARVARESTDTQYF	TGCAGTGCTAGAGTAGCGCGGGAGTCCACAGATACGCAGTATTTT
few	TRBJ1-5	-	TRBV2	CASRDQGSPNQPQHF	TGTGCCAGCAGGGATCAGGGGAGCCCAAATCAGCCCCAGCATTTT
many	TRBJ2-5	TRBD1	TRBV2	CASRGTGMIQETQYF	TGTGCCAGCAGGGGGACAGGGATGATCCAAGAGACCCAGTACTTC
-	TRBJ2-2	-	TRBV20-1	CSARGVAANTGELFF	TGCAGTGCTAGAGGGGTAGCCGCGAACACCGGGGAGCTGTTTTTT
many	TRBJ2-7	TRBD1	TRBV2	CASSEAGTGANYEQYF	TGTGCCAGCAGTGAAGCGGGGACAGGGGCCAACTACGAGCAGTACTTC
many	TRBJ1-2	-	TRBV28	CASSLWQGRSDYGYTF	TGTGCCAGCAGTTTATGGCAGGGCCGCTCCGACTATGGCTACACCTTC
many	TRBJ1-5	-	TRBV3-1	CASSQGGRNQPQHF	TGTGCCAGCAGCCAAGGGGGCAGAAATCAGCCCCAGCATTTT
few	TRBJ1-4	-	TRBV12-5	CASGYDPEVREKLFF	TGTGCTAGTGGTTACGATCCGGAGGTGAGGGAAAAACTGTTTTTT
many	TRBJ2-2	-	TRBV3-1	CASSQVGTGELFF	TGTGCCAGCAGCCAAGTCGGTACCGGGGAGCTGTTTTTT
few	TRBJ2-1	TRBD1	TRBV18	CASPLPGQGANEQFF	TGTGCCAGCCCACTTCCGGGACAGGGGGCTAATGAGCAGTTCTTC
many	TRBJ2-7	TRBD1	TRBV6-1	CASSEVDRGLDEQYF	TGTGCCAGCAGTGAAGTCGACAGGGGCCTGGACGAGCAGTACTTC
many	TRBJ2-1	-	TRBV28	CASSLHKDSNYNEQFF	TGTGCCAGCAGTTTACATAAGGACAGTAACTACAATGAGCAGTTCTTC
few	TRBJ2-6	-	TRBV6-1	CARNSSGANVLTF	TGTGCCAGGAACTCGTCTGGGGCCAACGTCCTGACTTTC
few	TRBJ1-2	-	TRBV27	CASSLGAGDGYTF	TGTGCCAGCAGTTTAGGGGCAGGGGACGGCTACACCTTC
-	TRBJ1-2	TRBD1	TRBV28	CASSFGTGTGVYGYTF	TGTGCCAGCAGTTTCGGGACCGGGACAGGGGTCTATGGCTACACCTTC
-	TRBJ2-3	-	TRBV6-1	CASSGLTLSSDTQYF	TGTGCCAGCTCGGGGCTAACCTTATCCTCGGATACGCAGTATTTT
many	TRBJ2-5	TRBD1	TRBV11-2	CASSLDPGDSQTQYF	TGTGCCAGCAGCTTAGATCCCGGGGACAGCCAGACCCAGTACTTC
-	TRBJ2-3	TRBD2	TRBV4-1	CASSQVGPASGHGGVQYF	TGCGCCAGCAGCCAAGTTGGTCCTGCTAGCGGCCACGGGGGGGTGCAGTATTTT
-	TRBJ2-2	-	TRBV9	CASSVAPTGPTGELFF	TGTGCCAGCAGCGTAGCTCCGACAGGCCCCACCGGGGAGCTGTTTTTT
many	TRBJ2-2	TRBD1	TRBV28	CASSPQDRWAGELFF	TGTGCCAGCAGTCCCCAGGACAGGTGGGCCGGGGAGCTGTTTTTT
-	TRBJ1-2	-	TRBV6-2/TRBV6-3	CASSYLGGGLNYGYTF	TGTGCCAGCAGCTACTTGGGAGGGGGTTTAAACTATGGCTACACCTTC
-	TRBJ2-2	-	TRBV9	CASSVDSGLNTGELFF	TGTGCCAGCAGCGTAGATTCAGGGCTCAACACCGGGGAGCTGTTTTTT
many	TRBJ2-7	-	TRBV28	CASSLQGTEQYF	TGTGCCAGCAGTTTACAAGGGACCGAGCAGTACTTC
-	TRBJ1-2	TRBD1	TRBV12-3/TRBV12-4	CASSLYRTGGIYGYTF	TGTGCCAGCAGTTTATATAGGACAGGGGGCATTTATGGCTACACCTTC
few	TRBJ2-1	TRBD2	TRBV20-1	CSAAGTSGRRGYNEQFF	TGCAGTGCCGCTGGGACTAGCGGGAGGAGGGGGTACAATGAGCAGTTCTTC
-	TRBJ2-1	-	TRBV28	CASRWGSYNEQFF	TGTGCCAGCAGGTGGGGCTCCTACAATGAGCAGTTCTTC
many	TRBJ2-1	-	TRBV5-1	CASSPRGENYNEQFF	TGCGCCAGCAGCCCCAGGGGGGAGAACTACAATGAGCAGTTCTTC
many	TRBJ1-1	-	TRBV5-1	CASSMGSGDTEAFF	TGCGCCAGCAGCATGGGCTCTGGGGACACTGAAGCTTTCTTT
many	TRBJ2-2	-	TRBV30	CAWRSSASNTGELFF	TGTGCCTGGAGGTCTAGCGCTTCGAACACCGGGGAGCTGTTTTTT
many	TRBJ1-3	TRBD1	TRBV20-1	CSASKGAGNTIYF	TGCAGTGCTTCCAAGGGGGCAGGAAACACCATATATTTT
many	TRBJ1-4	-	TRBV3-1	CASSPGGGLNEKLFF	TGTGCCAGCAGCCCCGGGGGGGGGCTTAATGAAAAACTGTTTTTT
-	TRBJ2-1	TRBD2	TRBV28	CASSSPRTSGYNEQFF	TGTGCCAGCAGTTCCCCCCGGACTAGCGGCTACAATGAGCAGTTCTTC
many	TRBJ2-2	-	TRBV7-9	CASSFQRDTGELFF	TGTGCCAGCAGCTTTCAACGGGACACCGGGGAGCTGTTTTTT
-	TRBJ1-4	TRBD1	TRBV29-1	CSVAWGQTNEKLFF	TGCAGCGTTGCTTGGGGACAGACGAATGAAAAACTGTTTTTT
many	TRBJ2-7	TRBD1	TRBV6-2/TRBV6-3	CASRPSGGDEQYF	TGTGCCAGCAGACCCTCAGGGGGCGACGAGCAGTACTTC
many	TRBJ1-2	TRBD1	TRBV7-9	CASSANVDRANYGYTF	TGTGCCAGCAGCGCGAATGTAGACAGGGCCAACTATGGCTACACCTTC